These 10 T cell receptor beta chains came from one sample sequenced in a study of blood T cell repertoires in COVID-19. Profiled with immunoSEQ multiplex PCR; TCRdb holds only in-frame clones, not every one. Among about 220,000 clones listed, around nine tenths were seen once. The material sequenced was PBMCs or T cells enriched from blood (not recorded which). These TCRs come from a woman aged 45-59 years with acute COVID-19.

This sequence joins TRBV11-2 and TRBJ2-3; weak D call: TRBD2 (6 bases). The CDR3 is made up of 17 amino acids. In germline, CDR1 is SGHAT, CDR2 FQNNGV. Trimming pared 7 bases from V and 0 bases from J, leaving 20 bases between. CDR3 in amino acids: CASIFSGNVFSTDTQYF. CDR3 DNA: TGTGCCAGCATTTTTAGCGGAAACGTATTTAGCACAGATACGCAGTATTTT.

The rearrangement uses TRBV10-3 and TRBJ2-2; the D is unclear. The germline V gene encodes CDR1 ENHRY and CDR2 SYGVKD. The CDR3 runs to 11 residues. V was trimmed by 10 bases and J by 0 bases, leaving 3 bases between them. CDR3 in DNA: TGTGCCACCTCGAACACCGGGGAGCTGTTTTTT. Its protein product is CATSNTGELFF.

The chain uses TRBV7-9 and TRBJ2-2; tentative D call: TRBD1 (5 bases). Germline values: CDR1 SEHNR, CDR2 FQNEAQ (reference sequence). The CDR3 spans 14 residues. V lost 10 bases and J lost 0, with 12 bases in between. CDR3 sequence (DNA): TGTGCCACCTTCGAACAGGCGAACACCGGGGAGCTGTTTTTT. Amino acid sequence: CATFEQANTGELFF.

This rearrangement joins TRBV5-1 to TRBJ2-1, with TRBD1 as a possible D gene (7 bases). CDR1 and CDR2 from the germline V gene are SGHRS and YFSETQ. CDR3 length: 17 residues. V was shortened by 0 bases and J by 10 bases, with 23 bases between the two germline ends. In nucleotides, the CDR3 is TGCGCCAGCAGCTTGGACAGGGGCGCCCTAGGCCGGGGGGAGCAGTTCTTC. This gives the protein CASSLDRGALGRGEQFF.

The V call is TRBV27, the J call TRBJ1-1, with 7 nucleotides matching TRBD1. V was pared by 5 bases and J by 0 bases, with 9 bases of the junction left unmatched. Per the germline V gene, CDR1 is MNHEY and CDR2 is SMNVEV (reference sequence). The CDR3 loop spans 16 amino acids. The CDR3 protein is CASSPSTGPLNTEAFF. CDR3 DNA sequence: TGTGCCAGCAGTCCTTCGACAGGGCCTTTGAACACTGAAGCTTTCTTT.

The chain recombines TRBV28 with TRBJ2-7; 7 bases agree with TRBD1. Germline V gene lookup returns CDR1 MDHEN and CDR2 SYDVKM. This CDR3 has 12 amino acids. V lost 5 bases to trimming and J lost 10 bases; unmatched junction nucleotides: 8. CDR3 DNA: TGTGCCAGCAGTGAATACCGACAGGGACAGTACTTC. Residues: CASSEYRQGQYF.

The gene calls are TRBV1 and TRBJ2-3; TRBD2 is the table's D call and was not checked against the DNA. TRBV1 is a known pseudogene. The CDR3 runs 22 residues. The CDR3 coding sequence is TGCACCAGCAGCCAAGATAGAAACCCGAGGGAGAAGTGGTTCTACTTCACAGATACGCAGTATTTT. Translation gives CTSSQDRNPREKWFYFTDTQYF.

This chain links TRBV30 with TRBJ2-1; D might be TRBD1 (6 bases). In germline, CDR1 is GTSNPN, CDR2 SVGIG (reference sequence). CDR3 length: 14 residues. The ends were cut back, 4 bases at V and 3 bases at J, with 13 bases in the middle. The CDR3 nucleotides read TGTGCCTGGAACCGGGACACGGTCTACAATGAGCAGTTCTTC. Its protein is CAWNRDTVYNEQFF.

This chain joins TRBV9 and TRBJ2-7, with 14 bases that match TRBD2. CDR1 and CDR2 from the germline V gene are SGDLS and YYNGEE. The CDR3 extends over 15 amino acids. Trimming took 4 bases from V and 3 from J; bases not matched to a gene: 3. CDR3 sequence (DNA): TGTGCCAGCAGCCTGGGACTAGCGGGAGACTACGAGCAGTACTTC. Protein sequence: CASSLGLAGDYEQYF.

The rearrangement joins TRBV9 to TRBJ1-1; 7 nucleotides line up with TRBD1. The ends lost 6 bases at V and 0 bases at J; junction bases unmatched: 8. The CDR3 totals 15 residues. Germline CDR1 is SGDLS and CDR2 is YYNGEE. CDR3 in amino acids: CASTRQGGLNTEAFF. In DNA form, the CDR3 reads TGTGCCAGCACCCGGCAGGGGGGCTTGAACACTGAAGCTTTCTTT.